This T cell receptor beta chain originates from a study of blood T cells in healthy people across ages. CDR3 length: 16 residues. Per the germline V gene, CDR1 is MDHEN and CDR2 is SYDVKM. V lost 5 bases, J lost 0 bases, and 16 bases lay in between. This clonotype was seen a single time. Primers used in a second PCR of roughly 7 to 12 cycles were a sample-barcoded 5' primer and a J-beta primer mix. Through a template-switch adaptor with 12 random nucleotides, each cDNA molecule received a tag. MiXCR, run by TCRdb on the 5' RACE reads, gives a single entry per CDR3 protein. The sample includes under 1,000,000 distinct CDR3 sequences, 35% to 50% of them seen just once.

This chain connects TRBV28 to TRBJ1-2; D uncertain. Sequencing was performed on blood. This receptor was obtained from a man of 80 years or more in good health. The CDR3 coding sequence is TGTGCCAGCAGTCAGACCGGGTTTGGGGCTAACTATGGCTACACCTTC. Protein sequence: CASSQTGFGANYGYTF.